This T cell receptor (beta chain) was recovered during a study of PD-1 blockade in classical Hodgkin lymphoma. Findings of the study overall: Prior therapy or disease activity may underlie the repertoire differences, whose causes remain undefined.

Stated time point: cycle 4 day 1 (C4D1), after around six weeks of nivolumab. All the patients suffered relapse after autologous stem cell transplantation, and brentuximab vedotin exposure differed. Classification of best responses gave complete response, partial response or progressive disease. As for this clone: Its target is unknown.

The assay was immunoSEQ multiplex PCR, and TCRdb's table has in-frame clones only and misses some. The sample lists some 93,000 clones, 83% seen once, with over 15% in the top ten. Material: peripheral blood mononuclear cells (PBMCs), obtained before the fourth cycle of nivolumab. The source is a human donor with classical Hodgkin lymphoma.

CDR3 in DNA: TGTGCCACCTCTCCCGGCTACGGGAATGAGCAGTTCTTC. Encoded protein: CATSPGYGNEQFF. The chain employs TRBV6-5 and TRBJ2-1; D is unresolved. V was clipped by 10 bases and J by 7 bases, with 17 bases between them. The CDR3 is made up of 13 amino acids. Per germline, CDR1 MNHEY and CDR2 SVGAGI.